The 22 T cell receptor beta chains in this list originate from one sample, sequenced in a study of shared clonotypes between healthy human individuals. Sequencing used immunoSEQ multiplex PCR; TCRdb keeps in-frame clones, though not all of them. The sample contains about 680,000 clones, 72% of which appear only once. The sample comprised memory CD4+ T cells sorted from blood. Subset noted: CD45RA-negative fraction. The receptor source for this set is a woman aged 25 to 39 in good health.

This clone was seen a few times. CDR3 region: CATSGYRSGANVLTF. As DNA, the CDR3 is TGTGCCACCAGCGGCTACAGGTCCGGGGCCAACGTCCTGACTTTC. The chain has TRBV15 and TRBJ2-6, with D perhaps matching TRBD1 (5 bases). From germline, CDR1 is LNHNV and CDR2 YYDKDF (reference sequence). V was clipped by 5 bases and J by 4 bases, with 12 bases between them. The CDR3 is 15 residues long.

The DNA for the CDR3 is TGCGCCAGCAGGCAGGGGGACACCGGGGAGCTGTTTTTT. It encodes CASRQGDTGELFF. J is TRBJ2-2 and V is TRBV5-1, with 7 bases identical to TRBD1. CDR3 length equals 13 residues. The trim removed 5 bases at V and 3 bases at J, leaving 1 base unmatched. Germline V gives CDR1 SGHRS, CDR2 YFSETQ.

The table lists this clone with a count of one. The chain links TRBV18 to TRBJ2-7; 7 positions agree with TRBD1. CDR1 is KGHSH and CDR2 is LQKENI in the germline V gene. The ends lost 4 bases at V and 3 bases at J; junction bases unmatched: 9. CDR3 length: 15 residues. The CDR3 region is CASSLPGQYVYEQYF. The CDR3 DNA sequence: TGTGCCAGCTCACTTCCGGGACAGTACGTCTACGAGCAGTACTTC.

The CDR3 region is CASSLSVNTEAFF. The DNA for the CDR3 is TGTGCCAGCAGCTTATCAGTGAACACTGAAGCTTTCTTT. The gene calls are TRBV7-6 and TRBJ1-1; D remains ambiguous. CDR1 and CDR2 (germline): SGHVS, FNYEAQ. There are 13 residues in the CDR3. Trimming took off 2 bases at V and 0 bases at J, with 4 bases between the two ends.

This chain uses TRBV29-1 with TRBJ2-4; 9 bases fit TRBD1. The germline CDR1 and CDR2 sequences are SQVTM and ANQGSEA. V lost 4 bases, J lost 7 bases, and 14 bases stayed unmatched. The CDR3 contains 16 residues. CDR3 region: CSVGGTGMAAQNIQYF. CDR3 sequence (DNA): TGCAGCGTTGGTGGGACAGGGATGGCAGCCCAGAACATTCAGTACTTC.

The CDR3 loop is CASSVGTGRTDTQYF. The CDR3 bases are TGTGCCAGCAGCGTTGGGACAGGGCGTACAGATACGCAGTATTTT. This sequence joins TRBV9 and TRBJ2-3; 9 positions match TRBD1. This CDR3 contains 15 residues. Germline values: CDR1 SGDLS, CDR2 YYNGEE. V gave up 2 bases and J gave up 3 bases; unmatched junction bases: 4.

The chain combines TRBV5-5 with TRBJ2-3; D remains ambiguous. The V gene lost 2 bases and the J gene lost 4 bases, with 11 bases spanning the gap. CDR3 length: 14 amino acids. Germline V gene sequence: CDR1 SGHKS, CDR2 YYEKEE (reference sequence). CDR3 residues: CASSLSSIPDTQYF. As DNA, the CDR3 is TGTGCCAGCAGCTTATCGAGTATCCCAGATACGCAGTATTTT.

This clone appeared a single time. This CDR3 reads CASQPQGASTTAFF. The CDR3 DNA reads as TGTGCCAGCCAGCCACAGGGGGCTAGCACTACCGCTTTCTTT. V gene TRBV27 combines with J gene TRBJ1-1; 9 bases are a match to TRBD1. This CDR3 comprises 14 residues. With 8 bases clipped from V and 11 bases from J, the junction kept 15 bases outside the gene matches. Germline assignment: CDR1 MNHEY and CDR2 SMNVEV (reference sequence).

Concerning this clone itself: At the DNA level, this CDR3 is encoded by other sequences in the same sample as well. The gene calls are TRBV4-1 and TRBJ1-5; D is unclear. Germline assignment: CDR1 MGHRA and CDR2 YSYEKL. The CDR3 covers 14 residues. The ends were cut back, 1 base at V and 4 bases at J, with 8 bases in the middle. This CDR3 reads CASSQVGLNQPQHF. The CDR3 bases are TGCGCCAGCAGCCAAGTCGGATTGAATCAGCCCCAGCATTTT.

The CDR3 DNA is TGCAGCACTAAGGGACTCCTCGATGAGCAGTTCTTC. This codes for CSTKGLLDEQFF. The V gene is TRBV29-1, the J gene TRBJ2-1, with a possible D match to TRBD2 (6 bases). The CDR3 is 12 residues long. Germline CDR1 and CDR2: SQVTM and ANQGSEA. V was clipped by 8 bases and J by 8 bases, with 16 bases between them.

This sequence joins TRBV12-5 and TRBJ2-7, with D tentatively TRBD2 (5 bases). Germline V gene lookup returns CDR1 LGHNT and CDR2 FRNRAP. The V gene lost 6 bases and the J gene lost 2 bases, with 8 bases spanning the gap. The CDR3 runs 12 residues. The CDR3 protein is CASGPGTYEQYF. The CDR3 DNA reads TGTGCTAGTGGCCCGGGGACCTACGAGCAGTACTTC.

The CDR3 DNA reads as TGTGCCTGCTCCGGGACTCAAGAGACCCAGTACTTC. Amino acid sequence: CACSGTQETQYF. The chain recombines TRBV30 with TRBJ2-5; the D gene is possibly TRBD2 (6 bases). Trimming took off 6 bases at V and 2 bases at J, with 10 bases between the two ends. Germline V CDR1 and CDR2: GTSNPN, SVGIG (reference sequence). The length of the CDR3 is 12 residues.

The rearrangement uses TRBV2 and TRBJ1-4, with D unclear. CDR1 and CDR2 (germline): SNHLY, FYNNEI. Trimming removed 3 bases from V and 2 bases from J, with 7 bases in between. The CDR3 totals 14 residues. The CDR3 DNA is TGTGCCAGCAGTGAGCACACGACTAATGAAAAACTGTTTTTT. Protein product: CASSEHTTNEKLFF.

The chain recombines TRBV7-2 with TRBJ2-7, with 9 bases identical to TRBD1. The CDR3 extends over 15 amino acids. Germline V gene sequence: CDR1 SGHTA, CDR2 FQGNSA. V lost 1 base and J lost 5; bases outside the gene matches: 6. The CDR3 region has the DNA TGTGCCAGCAGCTTAGTGGCGACAGGGGGGCACGAGCAGTACTTC. Amino acid sequence: CASSLVATGGHEQYF.

The rearrangement joins TRBV9 to TRBJ2-1; tentatively, D is TRBD1 (5 bases). This CDR3 has 14 amino acids. Per the germline V gene, CDR1 is SGDLS and CDR2 is YYNGEE. V was pared by 4 bases and J by 5 bases, with 13 bases between. The CDR3 DNA follows: TGTGCCAGCAGCTTAAATACAGGAAACAATGAGCAGTTCTTC. The encoded protein is CASSLNTGNNEQFF.

V is TRBV15 and J is TRBJ1-2; perhaps TRBD1 as D (5 bases). This CDR3 region has 13 residues. Germline V gene lookup returns CDR1 LNHNV and CDR2 YYDKDF (reference sequence). Trimming stripped 1 base from V and 7 bases from J, with 10 bases between. The DNA for the CDR3 is TGTGCCACCAGCAGAGCCAGGGAGGGTGGCTACACCTTC. Translating it yields CATSRAREGGYTF.

This clone was counted between two and nine times. The chain is built from TRBV20-1 and TRBJ2-1, with 8 bases identical to TRBD1. Germline V gene data show CDR1 as DFQATT and CDR2 as SNEGSKA (reference sequence). The junction had 4 bases not matched to a gene; V was cut back by 6 bases and J by 9 bases. CDR3 length: 11 amino acids. The CDR3 protein is CSAPDRVEQFF. CDR3 sequence (DNA): TGCAGTGCCCCGGACAGGGTTGAGCAGTTCTTC.

The rearrangement joins TRBV5-4 to TRBJ1-4; 10 nucleotides agree with TRBD1. Germline-derived CDR1 and CDR2 are SGHNT and YYREEE (reference sequence). J was trimmed by 7 bases and V by 0 bases; bases with no gene match: 3. This CDR3 is 15 amino acids long. The CDR3 nucleotides are TGTGCCAGCAGCTTGGCTGGGACAGGGGTTGAAAAACTGTTTTTT. Amino acids: CASSLAGTGVEKLFF.

In DNA form, the CDR3 reads TGTGCCAGCAGCCCTACCTCGGCGGGGCGGGGGAGCACAGATACGCAGTATTTT. Encoded protein: CASSPTSAGRGSTDTQYF. The gene calls are TRBV9 and TRBJ2-3, with 7 bases matching TRBD2. CDR3 length equals 18 residues. Germline V CDR1 and CDR2: SGDLS, YYNGEE. Trimming took 4 bases from V and 0 from J; bases not matched to a gene: 14. Combining the CDR3 with reference TRBV9 and TRBJ2-3 gives the whole variable domain DSGVTQTPKHLITATGQRVTLRCSPRSGDLSVYWYQQSLDQGLQFLIQYYNGEERAKGNILERFSAQQFPDLHSELNLSSLELGDSALYFCASSPTSAGRGSTDTQYFGPGTRLTVL.

This clone has just one count. The chain joins TRBV29-1 to TRBJ2-7; D possibly corresponds to TRBD2 (6 bases). Per the germline V gene, CDR1 is SQVTM and CDR2 is ANQGSEA. The V end lost 4 bases, the J end lost 12 bases, and 25 bases lay between the germline ends. The length of the CDR3 is 14 residues. The CDR3 nucleotides read TGCAGCGTTGGAGAATTCGGGGGTTGGCTCGATCCGTACTTC. It encodes CSVGEFGGWLDPYF.

V gene TRBV27 combines with J gene TRBJ2-1; the match to TRBD2 covers 7 bases. Unmatched junction bases numbered 7, after V lost 2 bases and J lost 9 bases. Per the germline V gene, CDR1 is MNHEY and CDR2 is SMNVEV (reference sequence). The CDR3 spans 14 residues. CDR3 protein: CASSLVLGGGEQFF. The DNA of the CDR3 is TGTGCCAGCAGTTTAGTGCTGGGGGGGGGTGAGCAGTTCTTC.

The V gene is TRBV7-2, the J gene TRBJ2-5; no clear D. The V end lost 5 bases, the J end lost 5 bases, and 12 bases lay between the germline ends. The CDR3 sequence is 13 residues long. Germline CDR1 and CDR2: SGHTA and FQGNSA. The CDR3 DNA reads as TGTGCCAGCAGCAGGGATAATGAGGAGACCCAGTACTTC. The encoded protein is CASSRDNEETQYF.